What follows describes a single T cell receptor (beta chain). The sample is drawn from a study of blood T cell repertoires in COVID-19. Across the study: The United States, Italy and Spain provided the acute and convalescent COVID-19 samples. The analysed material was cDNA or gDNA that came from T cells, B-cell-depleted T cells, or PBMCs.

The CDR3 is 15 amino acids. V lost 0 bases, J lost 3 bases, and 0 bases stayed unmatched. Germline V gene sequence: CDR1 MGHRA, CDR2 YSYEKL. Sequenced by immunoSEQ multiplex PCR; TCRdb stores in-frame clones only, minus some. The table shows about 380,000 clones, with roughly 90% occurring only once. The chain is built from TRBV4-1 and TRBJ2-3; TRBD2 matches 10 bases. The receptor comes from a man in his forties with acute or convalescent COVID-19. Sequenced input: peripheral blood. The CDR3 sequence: CASSQELAGTDTQYF. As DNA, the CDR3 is TGCGCCAGCAGCCAAGAACTAGCGGGGACAGATACGCAGTATTTT.